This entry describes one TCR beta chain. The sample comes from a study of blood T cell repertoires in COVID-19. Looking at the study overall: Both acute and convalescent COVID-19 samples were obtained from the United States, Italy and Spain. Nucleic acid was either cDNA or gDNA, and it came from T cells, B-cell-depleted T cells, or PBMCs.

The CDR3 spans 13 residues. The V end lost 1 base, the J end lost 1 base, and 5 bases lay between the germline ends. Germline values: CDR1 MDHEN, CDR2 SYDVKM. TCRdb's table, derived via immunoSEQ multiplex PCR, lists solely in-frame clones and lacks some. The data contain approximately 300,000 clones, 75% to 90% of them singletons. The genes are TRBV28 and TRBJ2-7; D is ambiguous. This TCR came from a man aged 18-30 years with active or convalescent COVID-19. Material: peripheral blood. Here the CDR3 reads CASSLFNSYEQYF. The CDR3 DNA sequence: TGTGCCAGCAGTTTATTTAATTCCTACGAGCAGTACTTC.